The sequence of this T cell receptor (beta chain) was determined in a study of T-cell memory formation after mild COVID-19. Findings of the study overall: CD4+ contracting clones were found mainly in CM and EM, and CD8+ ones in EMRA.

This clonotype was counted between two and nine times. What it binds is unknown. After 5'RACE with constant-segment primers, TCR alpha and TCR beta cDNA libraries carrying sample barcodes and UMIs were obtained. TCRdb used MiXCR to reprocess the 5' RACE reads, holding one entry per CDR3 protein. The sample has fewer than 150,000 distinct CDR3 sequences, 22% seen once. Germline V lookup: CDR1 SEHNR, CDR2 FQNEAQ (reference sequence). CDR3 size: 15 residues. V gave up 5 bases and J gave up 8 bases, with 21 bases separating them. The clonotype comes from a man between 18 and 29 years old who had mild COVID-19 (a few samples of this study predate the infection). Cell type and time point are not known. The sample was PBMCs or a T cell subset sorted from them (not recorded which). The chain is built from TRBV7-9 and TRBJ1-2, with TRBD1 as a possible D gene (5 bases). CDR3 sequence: CASSTKSGSFWGYTF. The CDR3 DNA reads TGTGCCAGCAGCACAAAATCAGGGTCGTTTTGGGGCTACACCTTC.